The clone carrying this T cell receptor (beta chain) appeared a few times. No antigen is known for it. The library was made from cDNA and included unique molecular identifiers. T cells numbering about 0.95 to 10 million yielded a few hundred thousand cDNA molecules. TCRdb redid the calling of the PCR reads with MiXCR, one entry per CDR3 protein. Here the sample spans fewer than 850,000 distinct CDR3 sequences, roughly 30% being singletons. These data come from a study of post-analysis software for immune sequencing data. Broader study findings: Patients used several TRBV segments, including TRBV5-6, TRBV5-1 and TRBV20-1, more often than controls. Controls' normalized Chao1 diversity significantly exceeded that of multiple sclerosis patients.

The V gene lost 0 bases and the J gene lost 4 bases, with 20 bases spanning the gap. This CDR3 region has 17 residues. CDR1 is DFQATT and CDR2 is SNEGSKA in the germline V gene (reference sequence). This clonotype was obtained from a girl between 5 and 17 years old with multiple sclerosis. The chain joins TRBV20-1 to TRBJ2-3; possible D gene TRBD2, 6 bases. The sample was blood. CDR3 in amino acids: CSARDLGETSRADTQYF. In DNA, the CDR3 is TGCAGTGCTAGAGATTTGGGCGAGACTAGTCGCGCAGATACGCAGTATTTT.